This entry describes one TCR beta chain. Living in roughly 25 US areas, the participants were between 18 and 89 years of age. This specimen belongs to a study of blood T cell repertoires in COVID-19. Study-wide background: Italy, Spain and the United States were the sources of the convalescent and acute COVID-19 samples.

Profiling relied on immunoSEQ multiplex PCR, and the TCRdb table lists in-frame clones only, not all of them. Of a few hundred thousand clones listed, around 87% are singletons. Source material: PBMCs or T cells enriched from blood (not recorded which). This TCR derives from a man aged 40-49 years in a cohort exposed to, infected with or recovered from COVID-19 (not recorded which).

The CDR3 region is CASSLKIPGNTEAFF. The CDR3, as DNA: TGTGCCAGCAGCCTAAAGATCCCAGGGAACACTGAAGCTTTCTTT. V and J are TRBV3-1 (or the pseudogene TRBV3-2) and TRBJ1-1; no definite D call. This CDR3 is built from 15 residues. Per germline, CDR1 LGHDT and CDR2 YNNKEL (reference sequence). V lost 4 bases to trimming and J lost 1 base, with 13 bases between them.